This T cell receptor beta chain was sequenced during a study of CD8 T cells in Susac syndrome (dated by TCRdb to between 2017 and 2020). Some background on the complete study: Among the Susac syndrome patients who were sequenced, clinically active disease was present in over 5 and clinical remission was observed in under ten. At blood withdrawal, Susac syndrome patients were either therapy-naive, taking corticosteroids (in some cases with IVIg as well), or taking IVIg alone. The study used repertoire sequencing to test whether antigen drove CD8+ T cell activation and differentiation in Susac syndrome. Overall results and qualifications from the work: In patients with Susac syndrome, the CD4+ T cell repertoire showed no detectable clonal expansion. The number of individuals in the TCR sequencing and HLA analysis was acknowledged as relatively small.

RNA was extracted using the RNeasy kit, and roughly 0.45 to 1 ug of the RNA was reverse transcribed with random hexamers. The immunoSEQ multiplex PCR assay, which covers 54 Vbeta and 13 Jbeta segments, was used to amplify TCR beta CDR3 regions. PCR amplification bias was corrected by using a synthetic template baseline for primer optimization and computational correction. Per the source publication's procedure: Reads were annotated to V, D and J genes per IMGT and analyzed with immunoSEQ Analyzer, keeping only productive sequences. To calculate clonality, Shannon entropy was normalized by log2 of the number of productive unique sequences and then subtracted from one. Public and private clones were assessed among the 100 most prevalent clones of each patient and control. Susac-specific clones were defined as absent from healthy and MS cohorts, over a thousand published viral clones and other ImmuneACCESS disease sequences. TCRdb applied fastp at Q25 and MiXCR to the public reads, then kept only in-frame beta chains. Entries are consolidated by CDR3 protein sequence, retaining the most common genes and DNA. The V and J calls come from TCRdb's annotation, not from the publication. This sample lists around 150,000 distinct CDR3 sequences; approximately 96% were detected once. The leading ten clones occupy about 0.08% of the sample.

Peripheral blood CD8+ and CD4+ T cells from healthy donors, Susac syndrome patients and multiple sclerosis patients were profiled by high-throughput TCR beta sequencing. Susac syndrome patients met recently defined diagnostic criteria for definite or probable disease. Bulk CD8+ and CD4+ T cells were purified by magnetic negative isolation, whereas CD8+ TEMRA cells were enriched by FACS. Blood was collected in EDTA tubes and processed within 24 hours, with PBMCs isolated through density gradient centrifugation. PBMCs intended for TCR sequencing were cryopreserved in liquid nitrogen and thawed later in a water bath at 37 degrees C. A purity of at least 90% was achieved for sorted or isolated CD4+, CD8+ and CD8+ TEMRA cells. From a lookup of the germline V gene (reference sequence), CDR1 and CDR2 are MNHNY and SVGAGI. At the junction V is shortened by 8 bases and J by 10 bases; bases outside the gene matches: 13. The CDR3 sequence holds 13 residues, the cysteine and phenylalanine included. Left in the record is the CDR3 DNA by itself, 39 bases read in frame from the first base.

Comment on this clonotype: The target of this receptor is not known. Per-nucleotide qualities are absent, and no much larger clonotype sits a single base away.

The sequencing sample was made of CD4+ T cells from PBMCs. The chain is assembled from TRBV6-6 and TRBJ1-1, with 7 central nucleotides matching TRBD1. The sequence derives from a human donor with Susac syndrome. The nucleotide sequence reads as follows: TGTGCCAGCGACTTCGACAGGGTTAGTGTAGCTTTCTTT. Its protein is CASDFDRVSVAFF.